This T cell receptor (beta chain) is drawn from a study of blood T cells in healthy people across ages. Study-wide points: In these data, TCR beta diversity tracked strongly with naive T cell percentage.

Next came a second PCR, run for 7 to 11 cycles, which used a sample-barcoded 5' primer along with a J-beta primer mix. TCRdb re-called the 5' RACE reads with MiXCR, one entry per CDR3 protein. The table includes around 500,000 distinct CDR3 sequences, around half detected once. The germline CDR1 and CDR2 sequences are LNHNV and YYDKDF (reference sequence). The CDR3 totals 16 residues. A note on this clonotype: The antigen is not known.

This TCR was sampled from an elderly man in good health. Sequencing was performed on blood. J is TRBJ2-1 and V is TRBV15; the match to TRBD2 covers 10 bases. The J call is doubtful: the DNA matches TRBJ2-7 better. The CDR3: CATSREAGGPYNEQYF. The DNA for the CDR3 is TGTGCCACCAGCAGAGAAGCGGGGGGGCCCTACAATGAGCAGTACTTC.